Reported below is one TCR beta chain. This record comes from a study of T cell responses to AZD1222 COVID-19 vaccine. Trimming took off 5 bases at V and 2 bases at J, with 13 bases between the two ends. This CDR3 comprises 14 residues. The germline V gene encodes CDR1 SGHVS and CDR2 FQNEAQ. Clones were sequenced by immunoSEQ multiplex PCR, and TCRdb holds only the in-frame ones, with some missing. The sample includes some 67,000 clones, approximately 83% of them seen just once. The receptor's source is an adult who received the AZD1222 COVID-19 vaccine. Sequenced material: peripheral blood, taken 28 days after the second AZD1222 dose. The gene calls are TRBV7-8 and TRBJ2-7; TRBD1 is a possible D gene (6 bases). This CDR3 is CASSPRTAAYEQYF. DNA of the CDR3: TGTGCCAGCAGCCCGCGGACAGCCGCCTACGAGCAGTACTTC.